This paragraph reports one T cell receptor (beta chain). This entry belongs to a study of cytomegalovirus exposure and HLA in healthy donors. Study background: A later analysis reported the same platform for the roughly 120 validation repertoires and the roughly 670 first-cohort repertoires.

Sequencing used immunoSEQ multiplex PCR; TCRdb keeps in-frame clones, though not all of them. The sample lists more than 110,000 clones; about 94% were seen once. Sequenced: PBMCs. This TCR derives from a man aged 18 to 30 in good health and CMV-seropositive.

In DNA, the CDR3 is TGTGCCAGCAGTCCTAGCGGGGCCTACGAGCAGTACTTC. Translated: CASSPSGAYEQYF. The gene calls are TRBV27 and TRBJ2-7, with 9 positions matching TRBD2. V gave up 5 bases and J gave up 2 bases; unmatched junction bases: 1. This CDR3 is 13 amino acids long. The germline gives CDR1 MNHEY, CDR2 SMNVEV (reference sequence).